Listed below are T cell receptor beta chains from one sample, sequenced in a study of vaccination effects on CD4 cells after COVID-19. Repertoires were generated with immunoSEQ multiplex PCR, while TCRdb's copy carries only in-frame clones and drops some. The sample shows about 34,000 clones, roughly 73% of them seen only once. For these receptors, no antigen is known. Here the sequenced sample was CD4+ T cells from PBMCs cultured with HCoV-OC43 spike peptides, taken before COVID-19 vaccination. These receptors came from a human donor who received a COVID-19 vaccine. Both conserved end residues are part of each CDR3. D genes are given only for firm matches. Clone sizes are given selectively: once, few, many, or a class where the clone is expanded.

len | j_gene | abundance | d_gene | v_gene | CDR3nt | CDR3aa
16 | TRBJ2-7 | few | - | TRBV6-6 | TGTGCCAGCAGTTACGAGACAGCAATATCTTCCTACGAGCAGTACTTC | CASSYETAISSYEQYF
13 | TRBJ1-2 | - | - | TRBV11-2 | TGTGCCAGCAGCTTAGCAGGGAACTATGGCTACACCTTC | CASSLAGNYGYTF
15 | TRBJ1-2 | few | TRBD1 | TRBV4-1 | TGCGCCAGCAGCCAAACGACAGGGGGGAACTATGGCTACACCTTC | CASSQTTGGNYGYTF
16 | TRBJ2-2 | - | TRBD1 | TRBV4-2 | TGTGCCAGCACCCCCAGAGACAGGGGTAGTACCGGGGAGCTGTTTTTT | CASTPRDRGSTGELFF
14 | TRBJ2-7 | once | - | TRBV10-3 | TGTGCCATCAGTGAGGGGCAGGGGAATTACGAGCAGTACTTC | CAISEGQGNYEQYF
16 | TRBJ1-1 | few | - | TRBV5-1 | TGCGCCAGCAGCTTGGATGGCGGGGGCGTAGCTGCTGAAGCTTTCTTT | CASSLDGGGVAAEAFF
16 | TRBJ2-2 | - | - | TRBV5-6 | TGTGCCAGCAGGGGGGGGACAGTCGCGAACACCGGGGAGCTGTTTTTT | CASRGGTVANTGELFF
16 | TRBJ2-1 | - | TRBD2 | TRBV4-2 | TGTGCCAGCAGCCAAGGTCTAGCGGTACGTTACAATGAGCAGTTCTTC | CASSQGLAVRYNEQFF
11 | TRBJ2-3 | - | - | TRBV4-2 | TGTGCCAGCAGCCAAGAGGACACGCAGTATTTT | CASSQEDTQYF
14 | TRBJ2-3 | - | - | TRBV3-1/TRBV3-2 | TGTGCCAGCTCACGGGGGGCTGTCACAGATACGCAGTATTTT | CASSRGAVTDTQYF
13 | TRBJ2-7 | - | - | TRBV29-1 | TGCAGCACTACACGGGGGGCAGGCTACGAGCAGTACTTC | CSTTRGAGYEQYF
15 | TRBJ2-7 | - | TRBD2 | TRBV3-1/TRBV3-2 | TGTGCCAGCAGCCAAGTGACGGGGGGTTCCTACGAGCAGTACTTC | CASSQVTGGSYEQYF
14 | TRBJ1-2 | - | TRBD1 | TRBV2 | TGTGCCAGCAGGTCCCGGACAGGGGGCGGTGGCTACACCTTC | CASRSRTGGGGYTF
14 | TRBJ2-4 | - | - | TRBV6-5 | TGTGCCAGCAGTTACTCCCCAGGGCAAAACATTCAGTACTTC | CASSYSPGQNIQYF
12 | TRBJ2-1 | few | - | TRBV6-5 | TGTGCCAGCAGAACTGGGGATTCGACTCAGTTCTTC | CASRTGDSTQFF
13 | TRBJ2-7 | - | TRBD1 | TRBV9 | TGTGCCAGCAGCGCGCAGGGGGTTGGGGAGCAGTACTTC | CASSAQGVGEQYF
15 | TRBJ1-1 | few | - | TRBV18 | TGTGCCAGCTCACCGCAGGGACCGCTGAACACTGAAGCTTTCTTT | CASSPQGPLNTEAFF
12 | TRBJ1-4 | - | TRBD1 | TRBV6-1 | TGTGCCAGCAGTGAAGCGGGGACAGGGACGGTTTTT | CASSEAGTGTVF
13 | TRBJ2-7 | - | - | TRBV10-3 | TGTGCCATCAGTGAGTTCTCCTCCTACGAGCAGTACTTC | CAISEFSSYEQYF
18 | TRBJ2-7 | once | - | TRBV13 | TGTGCCAGCAGCTTGTGGCTTATTCCCCAAGATCGGTCCTACGAGCAGTACTTC | CASSLWLIPQDRSYEQYF